The rows below give T cell receptor beta chains drawn from one sample of a study of technical replicates of blood from four donors. Method: immunoSEQ multiplex PCR; TCRdb's copy keeps in-frame clones and lacks some. The sample has around 90,000 clones, around 94% seen once; the top ten hold roughly 0.4%. The sequencing input was T cells isolated from PBMCs. The receptors shown here come from a human donor in good health. Each CDR3 is given with its conserved first and last residue. A D gene is named only where the DNA matches it firmly. Clone size, where shown, is once, few, many, or a class for clones that have expanded.

D	V	length	size	J	DNA	CDR3
TRBD1	TRBV19	14	NA	TRBJ2-2	TGTGCCAGTAGTTACAGGGGGCGCGCCGGGGAGCTGTTTTTT	CASSYRGRAGELFF
TRBD2	TRBV11-1	15	NA	TRBJ2-2	TGTGCCAGCAGCTTCCTAGCGGGAGTGGTCGGGGAGCTGTTTTTT	CASSFLAGVVGELFF
TRBD1	TRBV5-5	17	NA	TRBJ1-1	TGTGCCAGCAGCTTGGTTAGTTGGACAGGGATGAACACTGAAGCTTTCTTT	CASSLVSWTGMNTEAFF
TRBD1	TRBV28	14	few	TRBJ1-2	TGTGCCAGCAGACAGGAGGGACAGGGTCGGGGCTACACCTTC	CASRQEGQGRGYTF
TRBD1	TRBV28	13	NA	TRBJ2-7	TGTGCCAGCAGCCCGGACAGGGTCTACGAGCAGTACTTC	CASSPDRVYEQYF
TRBD2	TRBV27	15	once	TRBJ2-1	TGTGCCAGCAGCGAGGGACTAGCGGGCGACAATGAGCAGTTCTTC	CASSEGLAGDNEQFF
NA	TRBV29-1	12	NA	TRBJ1-1	TGCAGCGTTGAACCCACGAGCTTTGAAGCTTTCTTT	CSVEPTSFEAFF
NA	TRBV7-2	14	NA	TRBJ2-7	TGTGCCAGCAGCTTATACAGGGAGTCCTACGAGCAGTACTTC	CASSLYRESYEQYF
TRBD1	TRBV4-1	15	NA	TRBJ2-7	TGCGCCAGCAGCCAAATTACAGGGGACACCTACGAGCAGTACTTC	CASSQITGDTYEQYF
NA	TRBV5-3	11	once	TRBJ2-7	TGTGCCAGAAGTTATTCCTACGAGCAGTACTTC	CARSYSYEQYF
TRBD1	TRBV6-1	14	NA	TRBJ1-2	TGTGCCAGCAGTAAGGACAGGGTCGGCTATGGCTACACCTTC	CASSKDRVGYGYTF
TRBD1	TRBV19	17	NA	TRBJ2-6	TGTGCCAGTAGCAGCCCCGGGACAGGGGCTGGGGCCAACGTCCTGACTTTC	CASSSPGTGAGANVLTF
TRBD1	TRBV10-3	13	NA	TRBJ2-1	TGTGCCATCAGTGGCTCAGGGGGCAATGAGCAGTTCTTC	CAISGSGGNEQFF
TRBD2	TRBV4-1	16	NA	TRBJ2-5	TGCGCCAGCAGCCAAGAGACCCTAGCGGGGCAAGAGACCCAGTACTTC	CASSQETLAGQETQYF
NA	TRBV14	15	NA	TRBJ2-7	TGTGCCAGCAGCCAATTACCGGGACTCCAGTACGAGCAGTACTTC	CASSQLPGLQYEQYF
NA	TRBV27	16	NA	TRBJ2-1	TGTGCCAGCAGTTGGAGGTCGGCGGGCTCCTACAATGAGCAGTTCTTC	CASSWRSAGSYNEQFF
NA	TRBV10-1	15	NA	TRBJ2-7	TGCGCCAGCAGTGTGACGGGAGCAGGGTCCTACGAGCAGTACTTC	CASSVTGAGSYEQYF
NA	TRBV5-1	13	NA	TRBJ1-1	TGCGCCAGCAGAGGGGGGGTAAAGACTGAAGCTTTCTTT	CASRGGVKTEAFF
TRBD2	TRBV2	15	NA	TRBJ2-7	TGTGCCAGCAGTGTATTCCGGCGGGAGGGCTACGAGCAGTACTTC	CASSVFRREGYEQYF
NA	TRBV19	14	NA	TRBJ2-7	TGTGCCAGTAGTACGACAGGACCGACCTACGAGCAGTACTTC	CASSTTGPTYEQYF
TRBD2	TRBV5-1	16	NA	TRBJ2-2	TGCGCCAGCAGCTCGGGACTAGCGGGAAAGACCGGGGAGCTGTTTTTT	CASSSGLAGKTGELFF
NA	TRBV5-1	14	NA	TRBJ2-7	TGCGCCAGCAGCTTGGCCCCAGCGACCTACGAGCAGTACTTC	CASSLAPATYEQYF
NA	TRBV5-1	16	once	TRBJ1-1	TGCGCCAGCAGCACGATTTTACAGGGTCAGAACACTGAAGCTTTCTTT	CASSTILQGQNTEAFF
NA	TRBV25-1	15	NA	TRBJ2-7	TGTGCCAGCAGTGAATGGGAGGACGGACTCTACGAGCAGTACTTC	CASSEWEDGLYEQYF
NA	TRBV21-1	19	NA	TRBJ2-3	TGTGCCAGCAGCATTGGGGGTAGCGGGAGGTCTACGGACACAGATACGCAGTATTTT	CASSIGGSGRSTDTDTQYF
NA	TRBV30	12	few	TRBJ1-1	TGTGCCTGGAGTACCGGGAAAACTGAAGCTTTCTTT	CAWSTGKTEAFF
NA	TRBV10-1	13	NA	TRBJ1-1	TGCGCCAGCAGTGAGTCGGGAGGGGCTGAAGCTTTCTTT	CASSESGGAEAFF
NA	TRBV29-1	13	NA	TRBJ2-1	TGCAGCGTTGAAGGCCAGGGGACCAATGAGCAGTTCTTC	CSVEGQGTNEQFF
TRBD1	TRBV29-1	11	NA	TRBJ2-7	TGCAGCGCGATAACAGGGGGCGAGCAGTACTTC	CSAITGGEQYF
TRBD2	TRBV2	15	NA	TRBJ2-7	TGTGCCAGCAGATTCCTACTAGCGGGAGTCGACGAGCAGTACTTC	CASRFLLAGVDEQYF